The source of this T cell receptor beta chain is a study of CD8 T cells in ankylosing spondylitis. Study-wide results and caveats: Matched ankylosing spondylitis synovial fluid reportedly showed significant enrichment of disease-linked clones.

Making use of molecular barcodes, quantitative 5'-RACE generated TCR beta libraries. TCRdb passed the 5' RACE reads through MiXCR, listing each CDR3 protein once. This sample has around 130,000 distinct CDR3 sequences, with approximately 6.8% found just once. Trimming took off 6 bases at V and 11 bases at J, with 11 bases between the two ends. The CDR3 is 11 amino acids. In this sample, this clonotype turned up a few times. Its antigen remains unidentified. Sequenced material: blood, either unsorted or a sorted T cell fraction (not recorded which). This chain links TRBV12-3 or TRBV12-4 with TRBJ1-5; D uncertain. The TCR was taken from a male donor with ankylosing spondylitis or in good health (not recorded which). The CDR3 DNA sequence: TGTGCCAGCAGGTGGAATAGGGCCCAGCATTTT. It translates to CASRWNRAQHF.